This T cell receptor beta chain came from a study of blood T cell repertoires in COVID-19. The assay was immunoSEQ multiplex PCR, and TCRdb's table has in-frame clones only and misses some. Among 300,000 to 400,000 clones listed, roughly 90% were seen once. V lost 5 bases and J lost 7; bases outside the gene matches: 8. Germline V gene sequence: CDR1 SGHVS, CDR2 FQNEAQ. The CDR3 runs 15 residues. This chain uses TRBV7-8 with TRBJ1-2; 12 bases are a match to TRBD1. Source material: PBMCs or T cells enriched from blood (not recorded which). The sequence derives from a woman aged 25 to 39 who had been exposed to COVID-19. The CDR3 spells CASSLPGQGARGYTF. Here the CDR3 DNA reads TGTGCCAGCAGCCTTCCGGGACAGGGGGCTCGTGGCTACACCTTC.